The clone carrying this T cell receptor beta chain was recorded once. Terminally differentiated effector memory CD45RA+ cells were excluded by CCR7 positive selection of CD45RO-negative cells. The data are from a study of shared clonotypes between healthy human individuals. An assay was performed, and its level was deep. Each subset's genomic DNA was shared equally among a number of immunoSEQ plates. Methods used by the authors: ImmunoSEQ gave junction-only sequences without quality scores, so filtering differed. Using immunoSEQ multiplex PCR, the repertoire was profiled, and TCRdb retains in-frame clones only, with some absent. V and J calls and clone size come straight from that table; D and trimming were deduced from the DNA. The data contain roughly 2,000,000 clones, roughly 93% of them singletons. The CDR3 spans 17 residues. Germline CDR1 MRHNA, CDR2 SNTAGT. With V trimmed by 2 bases and J by 1 base, 2 bases remained unmatched.

This clonotype was sampled from a man between 18 and 29 years old in good health. Some clones in this sample may be carry-over from other donors' samples. The chain joins TRBV6-4 to TRBJ2-2, with 12 bases fitting TRBD2. Sample: naive CD8+ T cells from PBMCs. The CDR3 reads CASSDRGLAGNTGELFF. CDR3 in DNA: TGTGCCAGCAGTGACCGGGGACTAGCGGGGAACACCGGGGAGCTGTTTTTT.